The 26 T cell receptor beta chains listed next were all sequenced from one sample in a study of cytomegalovirus exposure and HLA in healthy donors. 60 Vbeta and 13 Jbeta primers were used in PCR. Clones were sequenced by immunoSEQ multiplex PCR, and TCRdb holds only the in-frame ones, with some missing. This sample carries more than 85,000 clones, about 70% of them seen once, and the ten largest clones take 3.2%. The material sequenced was PBMCs. The receptors originated from a man in his thirties or forties in good health and CMV-seronegative.

This clone was seen only once. This CDR3 is also generated by other DNA sequences in the sample. CDR3 in DNA: TGTGCCAGCAGCTTAAAGCCGGGTGACACAGATACGCAGTATTTT. As protein: CASSLKPGDTDTQYF. The rearrangement joins TRBV5-5 to TRBJ2-3; D call uncertain. V gave up 2 bases and J gave up 2 bases, with 12 bases separating them. This CDR3 has 15 residues. In germline, CDR1 is SGHKS, CDR2 YYEKEE (reference sequence).

This clone appeared a few times. The chain uses TRBV6-1 and TRBJ1-1; D gene uncertain. The CDR3 totals 15 residues. V was trimmed by 1 base and J by 8 bases, leaving 17 bases between them. Germline V gives CDR1 MNHNS, CDR2 SASEGT. CDR3 region: CASSEGNRILAEAFF. For the CDR3, the DNA is TGTGCCAGCAGTGAAGGTAACAGAATCTTGGCCGAAGCTTTCTTT.

This chain connects TRBV2 to TRBJ2-1; 8 bases match TRBD1. The length of the CDR3 is 17 residues. With 2 bases clipped from V and 0 bases from J, the junction kept 6 bases outside the gene matches. CDR1 is SNHLY and CDR2 is FYNNEI in the germline V gene. The CDR3 DNA reads TGTGCCAGCAGTGAATGGCAGGGGGCCTACTCCTACAATGAGCAGTTCTTC. Translating gives CASSEWQGAYSYNEQFF. The full variable domain, completed using reference TRBV2 and TRBJ2-1, is EPEVTQTPSHQVTQMGQEVILRCVPISNHLYFYWYRQILGQKVEFLVSFYNNEISEKSEIFDDQFSVERPDGSNFTLKIRSTKLEDSAMYFCASSEWQGAYSYNEQFFGPGTRLTVL.

The genes are TRBV7-9 and TRBJ2-1; D is unresolved. CDR1 is SEHNR and CDR2 is FQNEAQ in the germline V gene (reference sequence). V lost 5 bases to trimming and J lost 8 bases, with 10 bases between them. The CDR3 is 12 residues long. The CDR3 reads CASSENTDEQFF. The CDR3 region has the DNA TGTGCCAGCAGCGAAAACACCGATGAGCAGTTCTTC.

This clone was detected once. The chain combines TRBV4-3 with TRBJ2-1; 9 nucleotides align to TRBD1. The germline V gene encodes CDR1 LGHNA and CDR2 YSLEER. The CDR3 is made up of 18 amino acids. V dropped 2 bases and J dropped 4; count of bases not matched to a gene: 12. CDR3 sequence (DNA): TGCGCCAGCAGCCAAACCAGACAGGGGGTATTGGCTTACAATGAGCAGTTCTTC. Amino acids: CASSQTRQGVLAYNEQFF.

The chain employs TRBV28 and TRBJ2-2; TRBD1 matches 12 bases. The CDR3 totals 18 residues. The germline V gene encodes CDR1 MDHEN and CDR2 SYDVKM. V dropped 4 bases and J dropped 7; count of bases not matched to a gene: 13. The CDR3 sequence is CASSSWDRGRRSRGELFF. In DNA, the CDR3 is TGTGCCAGCAGTTCCTGGGACAGGGGGCGCAGATCACGCGGGGAGCTGTTTTTT.

This chain connects TRBV11-3 to TRBJ1-1, with 7 bases fitting TRBD1. CDR1 SGHNT and CDR2 YENEEA come from the germline V gene. CDR3 length: 17 amino acids. After removal of 1 base from V and 0 bases from J, the junction contained 8 bases not matched to a gene. The CDR3 loop is CASSLARDSNMNTEAFF. In nucleotides, the CDR3 is TGTGCCAGCAGCTTAGCCCGGGACAGTAACATGAACACTGAAGCTTTCTTT. Full variable domain (outside the CDR3, taken from reference TRBV11-3 and TRBJ1-1): EAGVVQSPRYKIIEKKQPVAFWCNPISGHNTLYWYLQNLGQGPELLIRYENEEAVDDSQLPKDRFSAERLKGVDSTLKIQPAELGDSAVYLCASSLARDSNMNTEAFFGQGTRLTVV.

CDR3 in DNA: TGTGCCAGCAGTCCACGGGGGGCGGAGGACACAGATACGCAGTATTTT. It codes for CASSPRGAEDTDTQYF. The V and J genes are TRBV28 and TRBJ2-3; a weak D match, TRBD2 (7 bases). V gave up 5 bases and J gave up 2 bases, with 17 bases separating them. The CDR3 sequence is 16 residues long. The germline CDR1 and CDR2 sequences are MDHEN and SYDVKM.

The chain joins TRBV6-5 to TRBJ1-5; 9 bases align to TRBD1. V was pared by 9 bases and J by 0 bases, with 6 bases of the junction left unmatched. This CDR3 contains 15 residues. Germline V lookup: CDR1 MNHEY, CDR2 SVGAGI. This CDR3 reads CARRTGAHSNQPQHF. In nucleotides, the CDR3 is TGTGCCAGGAGGACAGGGGCCCATAGCAATCAGCCCCAGCATTTT.

On this clone itself: It is unclear where the CDR3 begins or ends on the DNA, so no DNA is shown, and the CDR3 is as TCRdb lists it. This chain uses TRBV6-6 with TRBJ1-2. The CDR3 is 15 residues long, counting both termini. Germline assignment: CDR1 MNHNY and CDR2 SVGAGI (reference sequence). CDR3 region: CASSYSRVGGGAGTF.

This clone was found once. The chain links TRBV5-6 to TRBJ1-2; 7 nucleotides line up with TRBD1. V lost 4 bases to trimming and J lost 2 bases; unmatched junction nucleotides: 5. Germline assignment: CDR1 SGHDT and CDR2 YYEEEE. The CDR3 runs 14 residues. In nucleotides, the CDR3 is TGTGCCAGCAGCAACAGGGGACTCAACTATGGCTACACCTTC. Its protein is CASSNRGLNYGYTF.

This sequence joins TRBV10-3 and TRBJ1-2; 9 bases are shared with TRBD1. V shed 3 bases, J shed 1 base, and the junction held 9 bases outside the gene matches. The CDR3 contains 17 residues. Germline CDR1 ENHRY, CDR2 SYGVKD. CDR3 loop: CAISDPGTGLSNYGYTF. CDR3 coding DNA: TGTGCCATCAGTGACCCAGGGACAGGGCTAAGTAACTATGGCTACACCTTC.

This clone was detected only a few times. V usage is TRBV18 and J usage is TRBJ2-7; D may be TRBD2 (6 bases). The CDR3 covers 14 residues. Trimming cost V 6 bases and J 4 bases, with 16 bases left between them. Germline V gene lookup returns CDR1 KGHSH and CDR2 LQKENI. CDR3 sequence (DNA): TGTGCCAGCTCGGACTGGGGAGGAGGATACGAGCAGTACTTC. It specifies CASSDWGGGYEQYF.

V usage is TRBV27 and J usage is TRBJ1-1, with no clear D. This CDR3 has 14 amino acids. The germline gives CDR1 MNHEY, CDR2 SMNVEV (reference sequence). Trimming cost V 0 bases and J 3 bases, with 8 bases left between them. The CDR3 sequence: CASSLSFSYTEAFF. The CDR3 DNA reads TGTGCCAGCAGTTTATCCTTCTCTTACACTGAAGCTTTCTTT.

This clone was observed once. The rearrangement links TRBV21-1 to TRBJ2-3; no DNA check was done on the table's D call, TRBD2. TRBV21-1 is labeled a pseudogene. The CDR3 has 18 residues. CDR3 DNA sequence: TGTGCCAGCACCGTGACTAGCGGGAGCCCCCTGGGCACAGATACGCAGTATTTT. As protein: CASTVTSGSPLGTDTQYF.

This chain uses TRBV6-4 with TRBJ2-6, with 8 nucleotides matching TRBD1. The CDR3 covers 16 residues. Germline V gene data show CDR1 as MRHNA and CDR2 as SNTAGT. The V and J ends lost 5 bases and 2 bases, in that order; junction bases with no gene match: 5. The CDR3 loop reads CASSPRTGPGANVLTF. The CDR3 DNA is TGTGCCAGCAGTCCTAGGACAGGGCCTGGGGCCAACGTCCTGACTTTC.

This sequence joins TRBV28 and TRBJ1-5; D gene uncertain. Germline V lookup: CDR1 MDHEN, CDR2 SYDVKM. The ends were cut back, 4 bases at V and 2 bases at J, with 12 bases in the middle. The CDR3 contains 15 residues. CDR3 amino acids: CASSSPGGGNQPQHF. CDR3 coding DNA: TGTGCCAGCAGTTCCCCGGGTGGAGGCAATCAGCCCCAGCATTTT.

This clone was seen just once. The chain couples TRBV11-2 to TRBJ2-5; D is possibly TRBD2 (6 bases). Between the trimmed V and J ends, which lost 1 base and 3 bases, there was a span of 12 bases. Germline V CDR1 and CDR2: SGHAT, FQNNGV. The CDR3 extends over 15 amino acids. In DNA, the CDR3 is TGTGCCAGCAGCTTAGGGCGGGGAAGGGAAGAGACCCAGTACTTC. This gives the protein CASSLGRGREETQYF.

This clone has a handful of counts. The J gene is TRBJ1-3, the V gene TRBV13; 7 nucleotides agree with TRBD1. V was clipped by 4 bases and J by 4 bases; unmatched bases: 13. CDR1 is PRHDT and CDR2 is FYEKMQ in the germline V gene (reference sequence). The CDR3 loop spans 17 amino acids. CDR3 residues: CASSWGRQGSSGNTIYF. The CDR3 region has the DNA TGTGCCAGCAGCTGGGGCCGACAGGGAAGCAGCGGAAACACCATATATTTT.

This chain uses TRBV7-9 with TRBJ1-2, with D unresolved. This CDR3 spans 15 amino acids. Trimming removed 4 bases from V and 3 bases from J, with 15 bases in between. Germline CDR1 SEHNR, CDR2 FQNEAQ (reference sequence). Here the CDR3 DNA reads TGTGCCAGCAGCTCCCGCGGATCCGCTCACTATGGCTACACCTTC. Its translation: CASSSRGSAHYGYTF.

This sequence joins TRBV5-6 and TRBJ1-2; D gene uncertain. V gave up 2 bases and J gave up 2 bases, with 10 bases separating them. The germline V gene encodes CDR1 SGHDT and CDR2 YYEEEE. The CDR3 extends over 14 amino acids. CDR3 region: CASSLKTANYGYTF. The CDR3 DNA reads TGTGCCAGCAGCTTAAAAACAGCCAACTATGGCTACACCTTC.

This clone was seen a few times. This chain links TRBV19 with TRBJ2-3; 13 bases align to TRBD2. The CDR3 has 13 residues. Germline CDR1 and CDR2: LNHDA and SQIVND (reference sequence). Germline trimming cut 9 bases from V and 6 bases from J; bases unmatched to any gene: 3. The CDR3 spells CASQLAGGDTQYF. The CDR3 DNA reads as TGTGCCAGCCAACTAGCGGGAGGGGATACGCAGTATTTT.

The chain carries TRBV2 and TRBJ1-2; TRBD1 might be the D (6 bases). The CDR3 totals 13 residues. Germline loops: CDR1 SNHLY, CDR2 FYNNEI. V was cut by 4 bases and J by 1 base, with 7 bases left in between. For the CDR3, the DNA is TGTGCCAGCAGTGTACAGGGTAACTATGGCTACACCTTC. Amino acids: CASSVQGNYGYTF.

The chain combines TRBV30 with TRBJ2-4; maybe TRBD2 (6 bases). The CDR3 is 16 residues long. Germline CDR1 is GTSNPN and CDR2 is SVGIG (reference sequence). Trimming removed 4 bases at V and 0 bases at J, with 16 bases between. CDR3 amino acids: CAWNRETNLAKNIQYF. The CDR3 nucleotides read TGTGCCTGGAATCGGGAGACTAATCTAGCCAAAAACATTCAGTACTTC. The entire variable domain, with the rest obtained from reference TRBV30 and TRBJ2-4, is as follows: SQTIHQWPATLVQPVGSPLSLECTVEGTSNPNLYWYRQAAGRGLQLLFYSVGIGQISSEVPQNLSASRPQDRQFILSSKKLLLSDSGFYLCAWNRETNLAKNIQYFGAGTRLSVL.

This chain links TRBV28 with TRBJ1-6; unclear D gene. The CDR3 consists of 14 residues. V shed 7 bases and J shed 9 bases, with 16 bases lying between them. Germline-derived CDR1 and CDR2 are MDHEN and SYDVKM. In DNA, the CDR3 is TGTGCCAGCAACAGAGCTACGACGAGTTCACCCCTCCACTTT. This gives the protein CASNRATTSSPLHF.

This chain connects TRBV7-2 to TRBJ2-2; TRBD1 matches at 8 bases. The CDR3 covers 16 residues. V gave up 5 bases and J gave up 0 bases; unmatched junction bases: 5. Per the germline V gene, CDR1 is SGHTA and CDR2 is FQGNSA. CDR3 loop: CASSPRGPANTGELFF. The CDR3 bases are TGTGCCAGCAGCCCCAGGGGGCCCGCGAACACCGGGGAGCTGTTTTTT.